The 9 T cell receptor beta chains below were found in one sample sequenced in a study of blood T cells in healthy people across ages. With a J-beta primer mix and a sample-barcoded 5' primer, a second PCR ran about 7 to 12 cycles. From the 5' RACE reads, TCRdb called clonotypes with MiXCR, one entry per CDR3 protein. The sample lists approximately 730,000 distinct CDR3 sequences; roughly 45% were seen once. The sequencing input was blood. All receptors derive from a woman aged 60-70 years in good health.

To note about this clonotype: Sequence at one end of the junction differs from germline and may be a read error. The genes are TRBV20-1 and TRBJ2-5; no definite D call. Germline CDR1 is DFQATT and CDR2 is SNEGSKA (reference sequence). The CDR3 totals 13 residues. CDR3 protein: CSALRTPQEAQYF. The CDR3 region has the DNA TGCAGTGCCCTTCGGACCCCCCAAGAGGCCCAGTACTTC.

The CDR3: CSARISVGLAGDLSYNEQFF. In DNA form, the CDR3 reads TGCAGTGCTAGAATCTCCGTAGGACTAGCGGGGGACCTCTCCTACAATGAGCAGTTCTTC. The gene calls are TRBV20-1 and TRBJ2-1, with TRBD2 matching 13 bases. Germline V gives CDR1 DFQATT, CDR2 SNEGSKA (reference sequence). The length of the CDR3 is 20 residues. Germline trimming cut 2 bases from V and 0 bases from J; bases unmatched to any gene: 13.

V usage is TRBV12-3 or TRBV12-4 and J usage is TRBJ2-5, with D perhaps matching TRBD2 (5 bases). The CDR3 is made up of 14 amino acids. V was trimmed by 5 bases and J by 3 bases, leaving 13 bases between them. The CDR3 bases are TGTGCCAGCAGTCCCCCATGGGGAGAAGAGACCCAGTACTTC. Its protein product is CASSPPWGEETQYF.

The rearrangement uses TRBV3-1 and TRBJ1-1; D may be TRBD1 (5 bases). The CDR3 has 13 residues. In germline, CDR1 is LGHDT, CDR2 YNNKEL (reference sequence). Trimming left V 7 bases short and J 4 bases short, with 13 bases between. The CDR3 sequence: CASTAGGGTEAFF. The CDR3 nucleotides read TGTGCCAGCACCGCGGGGGGGGGCACTGAAGCTTTCTTT.

CDR3 sequence: CASSKRGGDTDTQYF. CDR3 nucleotides: TGTGCCAGCAGCAAGCGGGGGGGTGACACAGATACGCAGTATTTT. The V gene is TRBV12-3 or TRBV12-4, the J gene TRBJ2-3; 10 positions match TRBD2. This CDR3 region has 15 residues. V dropped 6 bases and J dropped 2; count of bases not matched to a gene: 5.

The V gene is TRBV20-1, the J gene TRBJ2-1, with 9 bases that match TRBD2. The DNA matches TRBJ2-7 better at its end, which makes the J call doubtful. There are 16 residues in the CDR3. Germline V gene data show CDR1 as DFQATT and CDR2 as SNEGSKA (reference sequence). The CDR3 sequence is CSAPQGLAGIYNEQYF. CDR3 DNA: TGCAGTGCTCCCCAAGGGCTAGCGGGGATATACAATGAGCAGTACTTC.

This chain connects TRBV14 to TRBJ2-2; a weak D match, TRBD1 (5 bases). Per the germline V gene, CDR1 is SGHDN and CDR2 is FVKESK. Trimming took off 5 bases at V and 6 bases at J, with 16 bases between the two ends. The CDR3 consists of 15 residues. The CDR3 reads CASSGQGVQSGELFF. The DNA of the CDR3 is TGTGCCAGCAGCGGTCAGGGTGTTCAATCCGGGGAGCTGTTTTTT.

Regarding this clonotype: A single base separates this from a much larger clone, so it may be a read error. The chain recombines TRBV29-1 with TRBJ2-5, with D unclear. The better agreement between TRBJ2-1 and the DNA end casts doubt on the J call. The CDR3 covers 11 residues. CDR1 is SQVTM and CDR2 is ANQGSEA in the germline V gene. CDR3 residues: CSGSRQETQFF. CDR3 sequence (DNA): TGCAGCGGCTCGAGACAAGAGACCCAGTTCTTC.

This chain uses TRBV5-1 with TRBJ2-7; maybe TRBD2 (6 bases). The CDR3 loop spans 14 amino acids. The V and J ends lost 7 bases and 0 bases respectively, with 14 bases between them. Germline-derived CDR1 and CDR2 are SGHRS and YFSETQ. The CDR3 is CASAPRLGSYEQYF. The CDR3 DNA sequence: TGCGCCAGCGCTCCGAGACTAGGCTCCTACGAGCAGTACTTC. The whole variable domain, remainder taken from reference TRBV5-1 and TRBJ2-7, is KAGVTQTPRYLIKTRGQQVTLSCSPISGHRSVSWYQQTPGQGLQFLFEYFSETQRNKGNFPGRFSGRQFSNSRSEMNVSTLELGDSALYLCASAPRLGSYEQYFGPGTRLTVT.